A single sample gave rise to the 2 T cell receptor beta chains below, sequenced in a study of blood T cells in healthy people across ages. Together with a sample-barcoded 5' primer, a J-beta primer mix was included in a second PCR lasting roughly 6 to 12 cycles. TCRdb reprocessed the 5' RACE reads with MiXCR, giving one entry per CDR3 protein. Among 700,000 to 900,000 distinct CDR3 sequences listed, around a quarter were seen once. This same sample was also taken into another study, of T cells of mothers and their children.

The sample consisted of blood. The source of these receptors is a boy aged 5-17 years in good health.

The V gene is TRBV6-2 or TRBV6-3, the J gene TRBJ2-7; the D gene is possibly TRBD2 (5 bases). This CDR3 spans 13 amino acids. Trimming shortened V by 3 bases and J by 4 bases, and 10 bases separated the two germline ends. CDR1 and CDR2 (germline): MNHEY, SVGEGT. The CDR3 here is CASSYGGRYEQYF. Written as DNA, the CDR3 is TGTGCCAGCAGTTATGGAGGTCGGTACGAGCAGTACTTC.

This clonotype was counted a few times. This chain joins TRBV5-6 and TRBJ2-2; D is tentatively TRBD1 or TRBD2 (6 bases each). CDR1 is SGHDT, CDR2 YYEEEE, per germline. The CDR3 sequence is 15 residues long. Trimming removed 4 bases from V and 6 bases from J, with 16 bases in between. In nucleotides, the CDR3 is TGTGCCAGCAGCCTCCGATACGGGGGCCCCGGGGAGCTGTTTTTT. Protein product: CASSLRYGGPGELFF.